This T cell receptor beta chain was identified in a study of blood T cell repertoires in COVID-19. Study details: COVID-19 samples collected from the United States, Italy and Spain covered acute and convalescent phases.

Sequencing used immunoSEQ multiplex PCR; TCRdb keeps in-frame clones, though not all of them. The sample contains 110,000 or so clones, roughly 81% of which appear only once. Germline CDR1 MGHRA, CDR2 YSYEKL. CDR3 length equals 14 residues. The ends lost 3 bases at V and 3 bases at J; junction bases unmatched: 5. This clone has only one observation. The J gene is TRBJ2-7, the V gene TRBV4-1, with 7 bases aligning to TRBD1. What was sequenced was peripheral blood. The receptor was isolated from a man aged 40-49 years with acute or convalescent COVID-19. The CDR3 loop reads CASSHGSGGYEQYF. In DNA form, the CDR3 reads TGCGCCAGCAGCCACGGTTCAGGGGGCTACGAGCAGTACTTC.